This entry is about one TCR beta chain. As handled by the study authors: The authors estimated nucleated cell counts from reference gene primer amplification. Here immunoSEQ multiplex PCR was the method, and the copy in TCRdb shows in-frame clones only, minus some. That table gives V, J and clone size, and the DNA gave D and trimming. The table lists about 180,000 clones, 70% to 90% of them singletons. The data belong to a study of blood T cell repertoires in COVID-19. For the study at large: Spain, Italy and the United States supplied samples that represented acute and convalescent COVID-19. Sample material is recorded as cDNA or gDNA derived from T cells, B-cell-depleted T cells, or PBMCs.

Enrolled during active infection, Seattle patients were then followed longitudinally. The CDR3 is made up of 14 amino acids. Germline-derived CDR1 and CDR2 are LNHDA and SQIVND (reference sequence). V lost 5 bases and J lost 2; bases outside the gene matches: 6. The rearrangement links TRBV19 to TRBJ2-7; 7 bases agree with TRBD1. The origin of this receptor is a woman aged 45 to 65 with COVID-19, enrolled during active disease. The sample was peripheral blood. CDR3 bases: TGTGCCAGTAGTCCCCGACAGGGTACCTACGAGCAGTACTTC. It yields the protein CASSPRQGTYEQYF. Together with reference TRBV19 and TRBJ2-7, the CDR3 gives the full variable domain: DGGITQSPKYLFRKEGQNVTLSCEQNLNHDAMYWYRQDPGQGLRLIYYSQIVNDFQKGDIAEGYSVSREKKESFPLTVTSAQKNPTAFYLCASSPRQGTYEQYFGPGTRLTVT.